These 2 T cell receptor beta chains share one sample of origin, sequenced in a study of CD4+ T cells in melanoma. Sequencing was performed with immunoSEQ multiplex PCR; in TCRdb, only in-frame clones are kept and a portion is missing. The repertoire consists of 11,000 to 15,000 clones, with roughly 69% occurring once and the leading ten covering around a sixth. Specimen: cells from a culture (not recorded whether cultured in vitro). The receptors here all came from a human donor with melanoma.

J is TRBJ1-5 and V is TRBV10-3; TRBD1 matches at 8 bases. CDR1 and CDR2 (germline): ENHRY, SYGVKD. The CDR3 is 15 residues long. V lost 5 bases, J lost 3 bases, and 6 bases stayed unmatched. This CDR3 is CAISIGTGDNQPQHF. As DNA, the CDR3 is TGTGCCATCAGTATCGGGACAGGCGACAATCAGCCCCAGCATTTT.

The chain employs TRBV7-9 and TRBJ1-1; TRBD1 might be the D (5 bases). The CDR3 contains 13 residues. The germline gives CDR1 SEHNR, CDR2 FQNEAQ (reference sequence). Trimming left V 10 bases short and J 4 bases short, with 16 bases between. In DNA, the CDR3 is TGTGCCACCACCCCCGGGGGGAGCACTGAAGCTTTCTTT. Translating gives CATTPGGSTEAFF.